This T cell receptor beta chain was sequenced for a study of CD8+CD57+ T cells in acquired aplastic anemia. Genomic DNA templated the TCR beta VDJ and CDR3 profiling. TCRdb recomputed calls from the reads with MiXCR, one row per CDR3 protein. The data show roughly 250,000 distinct CDR3 sequences, about 44% seen once. The V gene's germline CDR1 is SQVTM and CDR2 ANQGSEA. The CDR3 consists of 12 residues. After removal of 2 bases from V and 8 bases from J, the junction contained 5 bases not matched to a gene. This clonotype showed up many times. Sequencing was done on patients that had shown CD8+CD57+ cell expansion by flow cytometry.

V and J are TRBV29-1 and TRBJ1-2, with 7 bases aligning to TRBD1. This TCR was recovered from a human donor with aplastic anemia. The sequenced sample consisted of sorted CD4+, CD8+, or CD8+CD57+ T cells (not recorded which) from PBMCs. As DNA, the CDR3 is TGCAGCGTTGAACCAGACAGGGTCGGCTACACCTTC. The encoded protein is CSVEPDRVGYTF.